The 10 T cell receptor beta chains listed next were all sequenced from one sample in a study of T cells expressing NK-cell markers (dated by TCRdb to 2018 to 2021). The library came from 5' RACE. The run used an Illumina HiSeq 2000. After TCRdb reprocessed the reads, each CDR3 protein sequence was kept as one row, without DNA. This sample's table contains fewer than 400,000 distinct CDR3 sequences. Together, the top ten hold 5.2% of the sample. The sequenced material came from blood T cells: a sorted CD56 or NKG2C T cell subset, CD4+ or CD8+ T cells, or bulk PBMC T cells (not recorded which). These TCRs come from a man aged 18-69 years in good health.

This CDR3 is CASSPTRNTGELFF. The chain recombines TRBV12-3 or TRBV12-4 with TRBJ2-2. The CDR3 loop spans 14 amino acids.

The rearrangement joins TRBV4-2 to TRBJ1-5; without DNA, the TCRdb call of TRBD1 cannot be checked. The germline CDR1 and CDR2 sequences are LGHNA and YNFKEQ. This CDR3 comprises 17 residues. CDR3 protein: CASSRAGTGEGNQPQHF.

The gene calls are TRBV7-9 and TRBJ2-5. The CDR3 extends over 13 amino acids. CDR1 SEHNR and CDR2 FQNEAQ come from the germline V gene (reference sequence). CDR3 region: CASSQPLQETQYF.

The chain combines TRBV5-1 with TRBJ2-3. Germline lookup yields CDR1 SGHRS and CDR2 YFSETQ. The CDR3 covers 16 residues. The CDR3 protein is CASSSSVERKSDTQYF.

This chain links TRBV19 with TRBJ2-3; no DNA is available, so the TRBD2 call from TCRdb remains unchecked. Germline CDR1 LNHDA, CDR2 SQIVND (reference sequence). The CDR3 length is 15 residues. The CDR3 loop reads CASSIVGGLTDTQYF. Supplemented by reference TRBV19 and TRBJ2-3, the full variable domain reads DGGITQSPKYLFRKEGQNVTLSCEQNLNHDAMYWYRQDPGQGLRLIYYSQIVNDFQKGDIAEGYSVSREKKESFPLTVTSAQKNPTAFYLCASSIVGGLTDTQYFGPGTRLTVL.

V and J are TRBV6-2 or TRBV6-3 and TRBJ1-5; TCRdb names TRBD1, which stays unverified in the absence of DNA. Germline CDR1 MNHEY, CDR2 SVGEGT. The CDR3 is made up of 16 amino acids. CDR3 residues: CASSTHGQGGNQPQHF.

J is TRBJ2-7 and V is TRBV12-3 or TRBV12-4. The CDR3 extends over 13 amino acids. The CDR3 here is CASSLLANYEQYF.

J is TRBJ1-4 and V is TRBV6-1; TCRdb returns TRBD1, unconfirmable since there is no DNA. The CDR3 runs to 14 residues. Per the germline V gene, CDR1 is MNHNS and CDR2 is SASEGT. CDR3 amino acids: CASRGQGKNEKLFF.

The rearrangement joins TRBV20-1 to TRBJ2-7; TCRdb's assignment of TRBD1 cannot be checked, as there is no DNA. Germline V gene lookup returns CDR1 DFQATT and CDR2 SNEGSKA (reference sequence). The CDR3 length is 15 residues. The CDR3 loop reads CSAGGGTGGNSEQYF.

The chain joins TRBV12-5 to TRBJ2-7; TCRdb names TRBD1, which stays unverified in the absence of DNA. Germline CDR1 is LGHNT and CDR2 is FRNRAP. This CDR3 spans 14 amino acids. This chain's CDR3 is CASGLVTGFSEQYF.